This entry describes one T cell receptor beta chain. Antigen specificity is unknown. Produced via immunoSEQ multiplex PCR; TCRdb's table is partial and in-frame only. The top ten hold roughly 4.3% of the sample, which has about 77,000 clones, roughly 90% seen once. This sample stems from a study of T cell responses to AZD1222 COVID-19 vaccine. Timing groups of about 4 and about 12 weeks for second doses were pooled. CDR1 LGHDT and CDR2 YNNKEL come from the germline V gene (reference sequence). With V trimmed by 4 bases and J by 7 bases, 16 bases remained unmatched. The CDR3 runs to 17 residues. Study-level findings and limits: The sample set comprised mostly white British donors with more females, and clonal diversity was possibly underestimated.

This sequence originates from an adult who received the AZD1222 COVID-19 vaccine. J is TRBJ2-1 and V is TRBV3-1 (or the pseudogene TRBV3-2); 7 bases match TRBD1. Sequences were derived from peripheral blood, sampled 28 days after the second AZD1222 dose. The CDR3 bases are TGTGCCAGCAGCCCCCGTCCGTTGACAGGGAATGGTAATGAGCAGTTCTTC. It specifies CASSPRPLTGNGNEQFF.